The entry below gives a single T cell receptor beta chain sequence along with its context. What it binds is not known. The data derive from a study of shared clonotypes between healthy human individuals. Clones were read by immunoSEQ multiplex PCR, and TCRdb kept only the in-frame ones, dropping some. Altogether some 2,100,000 clones are present, about 92% being singletons, with the ten largest covering over 1.5%. General study results and limits: The sharing of around 5% of naive CD4 clonotypes was seen across a handful of donors. Among donors, clonotype sharing was expected to be affected by sequencing depth.

CD45RO negativity and positive selection for CCR7 defined naive CD8 cells, a population that excluded terminally differentiated effector memory CD45RA+ cells. This CDR3 comprises 13 residues. Germline lookup yields CDR1 SEHNR and CDR2 FQNEAQ (reference sequence). Trimming removed 5 bases from V and 3 bases from J, with 11 bases in between. The clonotype comes from a man aged 18 to 29 in good health. Some clones in this sample may be carry-over from other donors' samples. The chain combines TRBV7-9 with TRBJ2-7; a possible D gene is TRBD2 (5 bases). Sequenced material: naive CD8+ T cells from PBMCs. CDR3 region: CASSTEGYYEQYF. The CDR3 bases are TGTGCCAGCAGCACAGAGGGTTACTACGAGCAGTACTTC.